A single sample gave rise to the 5 T cell receptor beta chains below, sequenced in a study of beta chain features in type 1 diabetes. Expressed TCRB transcripts were sequenced because the entire RNA isolate underwent reverse transcription. TCRdb's copy holds only in-frame clones and misses some; the assay was immunoSEQ multiplex PCR. This table holds about 250,000 clones, over 12% found once. The sample comprised naive CD4+ T cells from blood. Receptors were obtained from a woman aged 40-49 years in good health.

V gene TRBV28 combines with J gene TRBJ1-2; TRBD1 might be the D (5 bases). The CDR3 has 17 amino acids. The ends were cut back, 3 bases at V and 7 bases at J, with 24 bases in the middle. The germline CDR1 and CDR2 sequences are MDHEN and SYDVKM. CDR3 amino acids: CASSLGRGSLVQGGYTF. CDR3 DNA: TGTGCCAGCAGTTTGGGGCGGGGGTCCCTCGTTCAGGGTGGCTACACCTTC.

This clone was counted only a few times. The chain carries TRBV5-1 and TRBJ2-3, with D possibly matching TRBD1 (6 bases). Germline lookup yields CDR1 SGHRS and CDR2 YFSETQ. Deletions cut 4 bases from V and 3 bases from J, with 12 bases between. This CDR3 contains 14 residues. This CDR3 reads CASSGRGMTDTQYF. CDR3 bases: TGCGCCAGCAGCGGAAGGGGGATGACAGATACGCAGTATTTT. Drawing the rest from reference TRBV5-1 and TRBJ2-3, the complete variable domain is KAGVTQTPRYLIKTRGQQVTLSCSPISGHRSVSWYQQTPGQGLQFLFEYFSETQRNKGNFPGRFSGRQFSNSRSEMNVSTLELGDSALYLCASSGRGMTDTQYFGPGTRLTVL.

A few counts support this clone. The chain uses TRBV29-1 and TRBJ1-2; TRBD1 agrees at 10 bases. CDR1 is SQVTM, CDR2 ANQGSEA, per germline. The CDR3 runs 14 residues. Germline trimming cut 4 bases from V and 8 bases from J; bases unmatched to any gene: 10. The CDR3 DNA reads as TGCAGCGTTGCATCGGACAGGGGGGGAAGAGGCTACACCTTC. The encoded protein is CSVASDRGGRGYTF.

This rearrangement joins TRBV7-2 to TRBJ2-7; D is ambiguous. Trimming shortened V by 4 bases and J by 2 bases, and 6 bases separated the two germline ends. The CDR3 has 12 amino acids. Germline V gene sequence: CDR1 SGHTA, CDR2 FQGNSA. The CDR3 nucleotides are TGTGCCAGCAGCTCCAACACCTACGAGCAGTACTTC. It yields the protein CASSSNTYEQYF.

This clone has a handful of counts. CDR3 amino acids: CASSPDRTSGSTDTQYF. CDR3 bases: TGTGCCAGCAGCCCAGACAGGACTAGCGGTAGCACAGATACGCAGTATTTT. The genes are TRBV7-9 and TRBJ2-3; 10 bases are a match to TRBD2. Germline lookup yields CDR1 SEHNR and CDR2 FQNEAQ (reference sequence). The CDR3 contains 17 residues. After removal of 5 bases from V and 0 bases from J, the junction contained 8 bases not matched to a gene.